This T cell receptor beta chain derives from a study of regulatory T cells in long-lasting Graves disease. Specified time point: newly diagnosed GD, antithyroid drugs for less than 3 months. Researchers made the TCR library from RNA that was extracted from PBMCs. With iRepertoire HTBI primers and Arm-PCR of CDR3 regions, TCR beta libraries were built. TCRdb fed the multiplex PCR reads into MiXCR, producing one record per CDR3 protein. The sample has a few hundred thousand distinct CDR3 sequences; roughly 12% are singletons. This clonotype was recorded at least ten times. Its antigen is not known. The junction differs from germline at one of its ends, possibly a read error. Germline CDR1 MDHEN, CDR2 SYDVKM. There are 14 residues in the CDR3. Study observations and caveats: Between persistent patients, a few thousand public clonotypes were shared, exceeding the approximately 940 shared between new patients.

The same data also contributed to another study, on T cells in Graves' hyperthyroidism and ophthalmopathy. That report notes: An absence of ophthalmopathy progression within 18 months meant stable Graves' hyperthyroidism. HTBI primers were the set used in a first-round RT-PCR of the TCR CDR3. A model built on 13 V-J features separated ophthalmopathy from stable hyperthyroidism.

Sample: peripheral blood mononuclear cells (PBMCs), taken at new diagnosis, from a patient treated with antithyroid drugs. The V and J genes are TRBV28 and TRBJ2-3; 8 nucleotides agree with TRBD1. This clonotype originated in a woman under 30 with Graves disease. CDR3: CASSLGGQGLEMHF. CDR3 in DNA: TGTGCCAGCAGTTTAGGAGGACAGGGTTTGGAAATGCATTTT.